The sequence of this T cell receptor (beta chain) was determined in a study of T cell repertoires in cytomegalovirus infection. On the study more broadly: Indications of both CMV infection and matching HLA type were provided by public TCR beta signatures.

This clonotype was seen a single time. Its antigen is not identified. TCRdb itself ran the reads through MiXCR, one entry per CDR3 protein. The table lists some 200,000 distinct CDR3 sequences, roughly 9.8% of them singletons. Study observations and caveats: HLA-C-restricted CMV-specific TCR beta clonotypes prevailed in the ex vivo response. Individuals carrying CMV plus the relevant HLA were identified by cumulative frequency of public TCR beta families.

Trimming took 0 bases from V and 2 from J, leaving 13 bases between them. The CDR3 consists of 16 residues. The germline V gene encodes CDR1 SGDLS and CDR2 YYNGEE. This sequence was found in a human donor in good health (CMV status not recorded). Some clones in this sample may be carry-over from other donors' samples. The chain links TRBV9 to TRBJ2-3; D is undetermined. The sequencing sample was made of PBMCs. This CDR3 reads CASSVGSNLATDTQYF. As DNA, the CDR3 is TGTGCCAGCAGCGTAGGGTCTAATCTCGCCACAGATACGCAGTATTTT.